This T cell receptor beta chain was recovered during a study of spatial heterogeneity in lung cancer. Study summary: The study observed each unique TCR and UMI combination more than ten times on average in raw reads.

Trimming pared 1 base from V and 2 bases from J, leaving 12 bases between. CDR3 length: 17 residues. Germline V gene sequence: CDR1 LNHDA, CDR2 SQIVND (reference sequence). Time point here: sample taken at primary tumor resection. There were 70 to 80 donors, all of them untreated patients with early-stage non-small cell lung cancer. TCRdb passed the 5' RACE reads through MiXCR, listing each CDR3 protein once. Of under 85,000 distinct CDR3 sequences listed, 8% were seen once; the top ten hold 6.8%. Many counts were recorded for this clonotype. The receptor's source is a male donor with early-stage non-small cell lung cancer. The chain recombines TRBV19 with TRBJ2-6; tentatively, D is TRBD1 (6 bases). The source was PBMCs, collected at surgery. CDR3 sequence (DNA): TGTGCCAGTAGTATAGTTAACAGGGTGCCTGGGGCCAACGTCCTGACTTTC. The encoded protein is CASSIVNRVPGANVLTF.